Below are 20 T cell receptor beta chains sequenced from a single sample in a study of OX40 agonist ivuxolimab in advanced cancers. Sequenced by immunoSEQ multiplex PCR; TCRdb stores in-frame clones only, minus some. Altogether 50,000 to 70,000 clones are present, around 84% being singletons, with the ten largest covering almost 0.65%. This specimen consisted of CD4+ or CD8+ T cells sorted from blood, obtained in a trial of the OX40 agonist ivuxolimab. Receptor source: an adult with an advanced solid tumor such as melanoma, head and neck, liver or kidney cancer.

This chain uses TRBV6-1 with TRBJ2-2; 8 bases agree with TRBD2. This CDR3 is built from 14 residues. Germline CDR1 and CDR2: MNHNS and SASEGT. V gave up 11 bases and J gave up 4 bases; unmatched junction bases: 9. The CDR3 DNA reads TGTGCCGGACGTTTTAGCGGGGTCACCGGGGAGCTGTTTTTT. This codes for CAGRFSGVTGELFF.

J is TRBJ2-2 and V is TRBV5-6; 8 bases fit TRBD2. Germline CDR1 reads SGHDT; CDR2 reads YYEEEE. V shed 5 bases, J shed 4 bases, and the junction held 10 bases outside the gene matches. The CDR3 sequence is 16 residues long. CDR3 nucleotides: TGTGCCAGCAGGTCGGGGCCGAGCGGGGGCACCGGGGAGCTGTTTTTT. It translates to CASRSGPSGGTGELFF. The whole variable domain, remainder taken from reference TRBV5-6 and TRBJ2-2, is DAGVTQSPTHLIKTRGQQVTLRCSPKSGHDTVSWYQQALGQGPQFIFQYYEEEERQRGNFPDRFSGHQFPNYSSELNVNALLLGDSALYLCASRSGPSGGTGELFFGEGSRLTVL.

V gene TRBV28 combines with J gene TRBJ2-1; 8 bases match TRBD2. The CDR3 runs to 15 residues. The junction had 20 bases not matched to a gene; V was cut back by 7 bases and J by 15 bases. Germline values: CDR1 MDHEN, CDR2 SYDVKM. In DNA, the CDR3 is TGTGCCAGCACCTCACCTCGGTGGCTAGCGGGTATTTGGTTCTTC. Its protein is CASTSPRWLAGIWFF.

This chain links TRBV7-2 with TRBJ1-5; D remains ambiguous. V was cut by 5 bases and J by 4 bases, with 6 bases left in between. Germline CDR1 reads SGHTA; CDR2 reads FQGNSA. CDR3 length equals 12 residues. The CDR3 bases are TGTGCCAGCAGCCGAGAAAATCAGCCCCAGCATTTT. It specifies CASSRENQPQHF. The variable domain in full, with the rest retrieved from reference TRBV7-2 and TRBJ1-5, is GAGVSQSPSNKVTEKGKDVELRCDPISGHTALYWYRQSLGQGLEFLIYFQGNSAPDKSGLPSDRFSAERTGGSVSTLTIQRTQQEDSAVYLCASSRENQPQHFGDGTRLSIL.

CDR3 amino acids: CASSDSNPPYGYTF. The CDR3 DNA follows: TGTGCCAGCAGTGACTCGAATCCACCCTATGGCTACACCTTC. The chain combines TRBV6-4 with TRBJ1-2; no definite D call. Trimming stripped 0 bases from V and 4 bases from J, with 9 bases between. The CDR3 length is 14 residues. Looked up from germline, CDR1 is MRHNA and CDR2 is SNTAGT.

This CDR3 reads CASSSQTGGLRKLFF. CDR3 DNA: TGTGCCAGCAGTTCGCAGACAGGGGGCCTGCGTAAACTGTTTTTT. The chain has TRBV6-5 and TRBJ1-4; TRBD1 matches at 10 bases. The CDR3 consists of 15 residues. Germline values: CDR1 MNHEY, CDR2 SVGAGI. Germline trimming cut 4 bases from V and 11 bases from J; bases unmatched to any gene: 10.

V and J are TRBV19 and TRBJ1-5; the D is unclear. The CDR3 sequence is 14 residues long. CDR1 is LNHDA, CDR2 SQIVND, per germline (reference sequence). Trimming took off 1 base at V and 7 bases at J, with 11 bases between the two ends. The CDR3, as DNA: TGTGCCAGTAGTATAGCGACGGGAGGCCAGCCCCAGCATTTT. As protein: CASSIATGGQPQHF.

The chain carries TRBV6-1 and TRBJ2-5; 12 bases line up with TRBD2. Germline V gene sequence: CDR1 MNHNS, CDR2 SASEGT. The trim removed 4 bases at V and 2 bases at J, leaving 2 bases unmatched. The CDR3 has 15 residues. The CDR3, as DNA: TGTGCCAGCAGTGGACTAGCGGGGGCACAAGAGACCCAGTACTTC. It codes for CASSGLAGAQETQYF.

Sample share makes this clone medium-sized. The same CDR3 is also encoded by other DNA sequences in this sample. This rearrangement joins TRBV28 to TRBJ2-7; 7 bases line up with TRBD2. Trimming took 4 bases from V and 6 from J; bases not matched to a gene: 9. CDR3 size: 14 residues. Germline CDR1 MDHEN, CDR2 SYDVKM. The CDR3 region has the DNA TGTGCCAGCAGTTGGCTCGGACTAGTACGCGAGCAGTACTTC. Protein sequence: CASSWLGLVREQYF. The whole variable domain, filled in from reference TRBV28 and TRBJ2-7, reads DVKVTQSSRYLVKRTGEKVFLECVQDMDHENMFWYRQDPGLGLRLIYFSYDVKMKEKGDIPEGYSVSREKKERFSLILESASTNQTSMYLCASSWLGLVREQYFGPGTRLTVT.

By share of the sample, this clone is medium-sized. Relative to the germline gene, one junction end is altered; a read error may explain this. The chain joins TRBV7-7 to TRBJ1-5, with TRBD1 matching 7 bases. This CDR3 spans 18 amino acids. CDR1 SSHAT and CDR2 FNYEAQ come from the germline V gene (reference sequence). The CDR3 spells CASIESQGHIDSNQPQHF. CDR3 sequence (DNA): TGTGCTAGCATCGAATCACAGGGGCATATAGACAGCAATCAGCCCCAGCATTTT.

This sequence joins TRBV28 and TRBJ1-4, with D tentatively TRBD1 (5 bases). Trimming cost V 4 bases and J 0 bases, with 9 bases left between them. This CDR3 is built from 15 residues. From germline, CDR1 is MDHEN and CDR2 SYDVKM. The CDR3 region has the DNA TGTGCCAGCAGTTCTGGGGGTTCAACTAATGAAAAACTGTTTTTT. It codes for CASSSGGSTNEKLFF. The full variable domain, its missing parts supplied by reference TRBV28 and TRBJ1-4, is DVKVTQSSRYLVKRTGEKVFLECVQDMDHENMFWYRQDPGLGLRLIYFSYDVKMKEKGDIPEGYSVSREKKERFSLILESASTNQTSMYLCASSSGGSTNEKLFFGSGTQLSVL.

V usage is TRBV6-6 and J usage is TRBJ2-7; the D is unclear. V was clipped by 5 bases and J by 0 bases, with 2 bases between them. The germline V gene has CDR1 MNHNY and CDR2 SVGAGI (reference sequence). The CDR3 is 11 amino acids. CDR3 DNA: TGTGCCAGCAGTGCCTCCTACGAGCAGTACTTC. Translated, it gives CASSASYEQYF.

CDR3 loop: CASSPGQVNTEAFF. Here the CDR3 DNA reads TGTGCCAGCAGCCCCGGACAGGTCAACACTGAAGCTTTCTTT. The chain employs TRBV4-2 and TRBJ1-1, with TRBD1 matching 7 bases. The CDR3 spans 14 residues. After removal of 4 bases from V and 2 bases from J, the junction contained 4 bases not matched to a gene. Looked up from germline, CDR1 is LGHNA and CDR2 is YNFKEQ.

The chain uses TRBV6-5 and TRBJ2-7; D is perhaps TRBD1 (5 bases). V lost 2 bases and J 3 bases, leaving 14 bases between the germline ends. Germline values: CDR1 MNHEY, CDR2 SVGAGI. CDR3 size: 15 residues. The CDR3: CASSYRRVNGYEQYF. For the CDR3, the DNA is TGTGCCAGCAGTTACCGCAGGGTCAACGGCTACGAGCAGTACTTC.

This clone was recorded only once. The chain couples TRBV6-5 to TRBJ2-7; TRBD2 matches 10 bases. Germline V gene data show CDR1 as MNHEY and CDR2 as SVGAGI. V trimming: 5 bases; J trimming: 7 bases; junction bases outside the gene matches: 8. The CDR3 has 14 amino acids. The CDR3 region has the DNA TGTGCCAGCAGTGAGGGGGGACTAGCGAGGGAGCAGTACTTC. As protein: CASSEGGLAREQYF.

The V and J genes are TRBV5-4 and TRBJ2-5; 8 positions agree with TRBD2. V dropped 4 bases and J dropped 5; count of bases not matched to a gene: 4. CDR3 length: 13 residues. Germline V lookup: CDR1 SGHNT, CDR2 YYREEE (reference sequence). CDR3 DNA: TGTGCCAGCAGCCGTGAGCGGGGGGAGACCCAGTACTTC. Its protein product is CASSRERGETQYF.

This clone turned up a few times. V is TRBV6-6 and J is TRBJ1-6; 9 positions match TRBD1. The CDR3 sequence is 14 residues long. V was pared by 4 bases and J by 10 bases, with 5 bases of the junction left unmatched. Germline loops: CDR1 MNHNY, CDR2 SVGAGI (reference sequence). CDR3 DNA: TGTGCCAGCAGTTCGGACAGGGGTAACTCACCCCTCCACTTT. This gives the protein CASSSDRGNSPLHF.

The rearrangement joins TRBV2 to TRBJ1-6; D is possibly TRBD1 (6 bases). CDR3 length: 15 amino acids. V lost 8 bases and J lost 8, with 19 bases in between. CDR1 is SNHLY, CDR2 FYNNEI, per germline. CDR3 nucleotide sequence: TGTGCCAGCCTTCGACTGACAGGCAGCGATTCACCCCTCCACTTT. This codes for CASLRLTGSDSPLHF.

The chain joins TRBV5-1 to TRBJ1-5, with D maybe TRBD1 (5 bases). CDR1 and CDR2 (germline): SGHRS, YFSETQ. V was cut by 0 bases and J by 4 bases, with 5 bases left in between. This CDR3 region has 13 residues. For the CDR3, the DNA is TGCGCCAGCAGCTTGGGACAGAATCAGCCCCAGCATTTT. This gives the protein CASSLGQNQPQHF.

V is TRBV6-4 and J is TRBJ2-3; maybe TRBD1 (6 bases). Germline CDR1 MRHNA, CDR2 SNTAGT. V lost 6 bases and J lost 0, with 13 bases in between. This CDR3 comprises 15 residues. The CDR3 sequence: CASSPGDTSTDTQYF. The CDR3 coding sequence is TGTGCCAGCAGCCCAGGGGACACCAGCACAGATACGCAGTATTTT.